This TCR beta chain was sequenced for a study of tumor-infiltrating lymphocytes in localized non-small cell lung cancer. Study-wide background: Some samples were collected after neoadjuvant chemotherapy; smokers, never-smokers and several histologies were included. Resected tumor was paired with non-adjacent uninvolved lung from the same patient.

Sequenced by immunoSEQ multiplex PCR; TCRdb stores in-frame clones only, minus some. The table records about 25,000 clones, about two thirds of them present only once. With respect to this clone: Its target is not known.

The CDR3 is made up of 16 amino acids. Per the germline V gene, CDR1 is LGHNA and CDR2 is YNFKEQ. The V end lost 3 bases, the J end lost 8 bases, and 19 bases lay between the germline ends. General study results and limits: T-cell fraction did not differ between immunotypes IM1 and IM2. TCRbeta sequencing showed higher T cell infiltration in tumors than uninvolved lung.

Sequenced sample: lung tumor tissue. The source of this sequence is a human donor with non-small cell lung cancer. The chain links TRBV4-2 to TRBJ1-4; a possible D gene is TRBD1 (6 bases). The CDR3 loop reads CASSQGGGQMDEKLFF. Here the CDR3 DNA reads TGTGCCAGCAGCCAGGGGGGAGGACAGATGGACGAAAAACTGTTTTTT.